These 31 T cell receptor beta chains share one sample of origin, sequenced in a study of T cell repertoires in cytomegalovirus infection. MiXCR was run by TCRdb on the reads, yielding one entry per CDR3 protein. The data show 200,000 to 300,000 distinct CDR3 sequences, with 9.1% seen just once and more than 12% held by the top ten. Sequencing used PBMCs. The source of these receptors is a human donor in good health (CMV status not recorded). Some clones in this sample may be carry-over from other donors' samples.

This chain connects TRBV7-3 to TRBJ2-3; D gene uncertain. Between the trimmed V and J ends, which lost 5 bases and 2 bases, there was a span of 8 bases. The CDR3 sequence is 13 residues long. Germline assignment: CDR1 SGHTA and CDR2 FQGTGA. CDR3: CASSVQNTDTQYF. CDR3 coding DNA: TGTGCCAGCAGCGTTCAAAACACAGATACGCAGTATTTT.

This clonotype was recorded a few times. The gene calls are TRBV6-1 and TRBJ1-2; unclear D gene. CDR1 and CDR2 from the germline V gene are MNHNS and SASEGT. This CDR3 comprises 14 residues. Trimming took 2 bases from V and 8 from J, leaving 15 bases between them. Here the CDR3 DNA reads TGTGCCAGCAGTGAAATGGCCGGCTCTCGGGGCTACACCTTC. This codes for CASSEMAGSRGYTF.

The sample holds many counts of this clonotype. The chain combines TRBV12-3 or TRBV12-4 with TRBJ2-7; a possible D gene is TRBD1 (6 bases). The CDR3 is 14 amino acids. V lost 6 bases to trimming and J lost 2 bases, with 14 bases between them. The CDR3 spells CASREGTPPYEQYF. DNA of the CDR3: TGTGCCAGCAGGGAAGGGACACCCCCCTACGAGCAGTACTTC.

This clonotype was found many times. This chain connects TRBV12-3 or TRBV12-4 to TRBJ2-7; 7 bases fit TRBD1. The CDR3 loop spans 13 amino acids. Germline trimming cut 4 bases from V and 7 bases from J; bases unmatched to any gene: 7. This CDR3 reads CASSSNRDREQYF. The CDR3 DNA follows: TGTGCCAGCAGTTCCAACCGGGACAGAGAGCAGTACTTC.

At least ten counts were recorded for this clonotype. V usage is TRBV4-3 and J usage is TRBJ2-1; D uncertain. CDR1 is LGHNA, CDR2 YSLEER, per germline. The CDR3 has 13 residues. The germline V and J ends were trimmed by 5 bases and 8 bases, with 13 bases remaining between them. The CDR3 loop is CASSKYERYEQFF. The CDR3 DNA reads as TGCGCCAGCAGCAAATACGAGAGGTATGAGCAGTTCTTC.

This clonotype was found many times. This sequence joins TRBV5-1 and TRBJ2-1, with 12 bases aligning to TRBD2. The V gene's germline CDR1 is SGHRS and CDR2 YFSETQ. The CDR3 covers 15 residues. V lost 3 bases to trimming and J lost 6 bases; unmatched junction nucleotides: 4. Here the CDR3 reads CASSSGLAGLNEQFF. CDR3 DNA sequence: TGCGCCAGCAGCTCGGGACTAGCGGGCCTCAATGAGCAGTTCTTC.

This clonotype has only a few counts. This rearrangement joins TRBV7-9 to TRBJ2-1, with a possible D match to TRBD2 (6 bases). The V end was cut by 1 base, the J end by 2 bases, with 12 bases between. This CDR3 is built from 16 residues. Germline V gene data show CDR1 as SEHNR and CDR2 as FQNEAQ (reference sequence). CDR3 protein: CASSLDRGGPYNEQFF. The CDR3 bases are TGTGCCAGCAGCTTAGATAGGGGAGGCCCCTACAATGAGCAGTTCTTC.

In DNA, the CDR3 is TGTGCCAGCAGCGTAGGGGACAGGGGAGGGACTGAAGCTTTCTTT. Protein sequence: CASSVGDRGGTEAFF. The chain couples TRBV9 to TRBJ1-1; TRBD1 matches 10 bases. The CDR3 runs to 15 residues. Germline V gene sequence: CDR1 SGDLS, CDR2 YYNGEE. With V trimmed by 0 bases and J by 5 bases, 4 bases remained unmatched.

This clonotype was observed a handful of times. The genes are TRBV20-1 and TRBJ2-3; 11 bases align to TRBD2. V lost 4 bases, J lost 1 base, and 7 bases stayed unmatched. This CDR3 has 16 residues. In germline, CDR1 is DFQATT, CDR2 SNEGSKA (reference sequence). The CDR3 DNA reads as TGCAGTGCTACCTCCTTGACTAGCGGGGGCACAGATACGCAGTATTTT. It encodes CSATSLTSGGTDTQYF.

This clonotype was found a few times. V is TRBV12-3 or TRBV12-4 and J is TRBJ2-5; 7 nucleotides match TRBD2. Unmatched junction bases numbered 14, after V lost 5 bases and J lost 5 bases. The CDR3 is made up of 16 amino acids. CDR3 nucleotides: TGTGCCAGCAGTCCCTCTATAGCCGGGCGGGGGGAGACCCAGTACTTC. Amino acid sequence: CASSPSIAGRGETQYF.

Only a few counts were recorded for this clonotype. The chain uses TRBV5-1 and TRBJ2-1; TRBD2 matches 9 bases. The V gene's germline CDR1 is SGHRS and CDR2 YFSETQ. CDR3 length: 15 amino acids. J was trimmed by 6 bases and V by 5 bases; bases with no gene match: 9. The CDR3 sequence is CASSGGGAGVNEQFF. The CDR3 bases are TGCGCCAGCAGTGGCGGGGGGGCTGGAGTCAATGAGCAGTTCTTC. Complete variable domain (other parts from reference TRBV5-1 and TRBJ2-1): KAGVTQTPRYLIKTRGQQVTLSCSPISGHRSVSWYQQTPGQGLQFLFEYFSETQRNKGNFPGRFSGRQFSNSRSEMNVSTLELGDSALYLCASSGGGAGVNEQFFGPGTRLTVL.

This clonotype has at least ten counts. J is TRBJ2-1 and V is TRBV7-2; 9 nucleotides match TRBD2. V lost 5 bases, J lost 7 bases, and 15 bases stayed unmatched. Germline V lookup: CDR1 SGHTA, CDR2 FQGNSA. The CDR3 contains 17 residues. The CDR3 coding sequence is TGTGCCAGCAGCCCTCAAGTGGGGCTAGCGGGGAGGAATGAGCAGTTCTTC. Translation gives CASSPQVGLAGRNEQFF. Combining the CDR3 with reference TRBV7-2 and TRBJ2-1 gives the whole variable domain GAGVSQSPSNKVTEKGKDVELRCDPISGHTALYWYRQSLGQGLEFLIYFQGNSAPDKSGLPSDRFSAERTGGSVSTLTIQRTQQEDSAVYLCASSPQVGLAGRNEQFFGPGTRLTVL.

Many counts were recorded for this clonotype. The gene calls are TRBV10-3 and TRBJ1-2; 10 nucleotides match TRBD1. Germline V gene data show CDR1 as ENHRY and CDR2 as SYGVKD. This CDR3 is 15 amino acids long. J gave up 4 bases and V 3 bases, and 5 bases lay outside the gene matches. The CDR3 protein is CAISDLTGGGYGYTF. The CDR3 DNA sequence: TGTGCCATCAGTGACCTGACAGGGGGCGGCTATGGCTACACCTTC.

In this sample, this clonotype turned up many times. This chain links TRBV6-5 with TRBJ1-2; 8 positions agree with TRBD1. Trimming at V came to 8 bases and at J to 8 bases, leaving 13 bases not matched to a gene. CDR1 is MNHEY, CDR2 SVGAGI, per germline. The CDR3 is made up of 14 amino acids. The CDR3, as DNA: TGTGCCAGCGGCACGACAGGGGTGACGGCGGGCTACACCTTC. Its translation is CASGTTGVTAGYTF.

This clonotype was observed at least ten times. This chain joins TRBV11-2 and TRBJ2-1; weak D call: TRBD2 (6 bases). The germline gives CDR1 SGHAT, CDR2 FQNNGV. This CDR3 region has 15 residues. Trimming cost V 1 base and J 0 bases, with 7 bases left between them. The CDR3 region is CASSLGLDSYNEQFF. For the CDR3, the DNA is TGTGCCAGCAGCTTAGGACTAGACTCCTACAATGAGCAGTTCTTC.

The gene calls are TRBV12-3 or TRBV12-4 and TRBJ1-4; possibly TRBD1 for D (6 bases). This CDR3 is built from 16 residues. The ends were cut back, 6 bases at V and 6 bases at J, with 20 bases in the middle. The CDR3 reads CASSLSIGGNDEKLFF. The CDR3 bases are TGTGCCAGCAGCCTATCTATTGGGGGCAACGATGAAAAACTGTTTTTT.

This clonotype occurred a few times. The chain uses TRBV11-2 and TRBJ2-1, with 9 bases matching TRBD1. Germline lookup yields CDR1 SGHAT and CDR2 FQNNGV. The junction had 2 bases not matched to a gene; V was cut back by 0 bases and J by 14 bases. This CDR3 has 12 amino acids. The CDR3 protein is CASSLDRTGEFF. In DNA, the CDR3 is TGTGCCAGCAGCTTAGACCGGACAGGGGAGTTCTTC.

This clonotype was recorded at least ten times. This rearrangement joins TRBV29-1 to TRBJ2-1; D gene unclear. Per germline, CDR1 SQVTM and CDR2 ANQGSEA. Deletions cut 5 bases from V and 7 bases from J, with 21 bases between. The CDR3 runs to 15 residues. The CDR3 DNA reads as TGCAGCGTTAGGGCAAATGCCCCCCCCGGGAATGAGCAGTTCTTC. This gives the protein CSVRANAPPGNEQFF.

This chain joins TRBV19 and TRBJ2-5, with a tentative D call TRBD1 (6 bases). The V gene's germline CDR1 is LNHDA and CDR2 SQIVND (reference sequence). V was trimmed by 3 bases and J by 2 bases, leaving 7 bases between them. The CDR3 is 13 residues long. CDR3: CASSIQGQETQYF. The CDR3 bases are TGTGCCAGTAGTATTCAGGGGCAAGAGACCCAGTACTTC.

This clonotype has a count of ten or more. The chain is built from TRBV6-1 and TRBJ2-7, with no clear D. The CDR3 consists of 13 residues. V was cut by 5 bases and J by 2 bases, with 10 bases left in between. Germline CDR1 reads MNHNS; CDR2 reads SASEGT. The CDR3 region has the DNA TGTGCCAGCAGTTATTCTGGACCCTACGAGCAGTACTTC. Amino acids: CASSYSGPYEQYF.

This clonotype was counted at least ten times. Here the CDR3 reads CASSQGQGTHGYTF. The CDR3, as DNA: TGTGCCAGCAGCCAAGGGCAGGGAACACATGGCTACACCTTC. The gene calls are TRBV7-2 and TRBJ1-2, with D possibly TRBD1 on 5 matching bases. This CDR3 has 14 residues. The V end lost 5 bases, the J end lost 6 bases, and 16 bases lay between the germline ends. CDR1 and CDR2 from the germline V gene are SGHTA and FQGNSA.

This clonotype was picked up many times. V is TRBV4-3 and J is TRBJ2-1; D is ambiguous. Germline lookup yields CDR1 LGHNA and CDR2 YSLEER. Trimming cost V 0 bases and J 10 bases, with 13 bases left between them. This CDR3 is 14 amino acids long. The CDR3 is CASSQERIGDEQFF. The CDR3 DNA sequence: TGCGCCAGCAGCCAAGAAAGAATCGGCGACGAGCAGTTCTTC.

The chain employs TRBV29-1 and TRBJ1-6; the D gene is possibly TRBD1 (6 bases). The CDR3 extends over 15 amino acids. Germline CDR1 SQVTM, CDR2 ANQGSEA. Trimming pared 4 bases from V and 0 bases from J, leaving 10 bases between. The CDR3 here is CSVATGSSYNSPLHF. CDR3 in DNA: TGCAGCGTTGCCACAGGGAGCTCCTATAATTCACCCCTCCACTTT.

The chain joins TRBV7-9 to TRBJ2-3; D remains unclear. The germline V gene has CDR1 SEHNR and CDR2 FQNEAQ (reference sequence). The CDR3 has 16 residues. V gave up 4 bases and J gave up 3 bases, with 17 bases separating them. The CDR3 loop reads CASSSTPGPSTDTQYF. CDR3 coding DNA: TGTGCCAGCAGCTCTACCCCGGGCCCGAGTACAGATACGCAGTATTTT.

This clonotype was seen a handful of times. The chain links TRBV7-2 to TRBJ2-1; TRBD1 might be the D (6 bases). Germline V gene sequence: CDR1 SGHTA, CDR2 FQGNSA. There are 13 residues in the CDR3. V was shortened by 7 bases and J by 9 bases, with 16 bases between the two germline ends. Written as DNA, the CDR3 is TGTGCCAGCACCGAGGGGGTCGGGACTGAGCAGTTCTTC. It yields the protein CASTEGVGTEQFF.

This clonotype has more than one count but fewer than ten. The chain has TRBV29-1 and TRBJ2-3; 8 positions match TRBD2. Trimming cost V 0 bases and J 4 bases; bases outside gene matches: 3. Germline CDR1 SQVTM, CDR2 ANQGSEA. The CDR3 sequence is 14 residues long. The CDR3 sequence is CSVEEAGGPDTQYF. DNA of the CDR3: TGCAGCGTTGAAGAGGCGGGGGGCCCAGATACGCAGTATTTT.

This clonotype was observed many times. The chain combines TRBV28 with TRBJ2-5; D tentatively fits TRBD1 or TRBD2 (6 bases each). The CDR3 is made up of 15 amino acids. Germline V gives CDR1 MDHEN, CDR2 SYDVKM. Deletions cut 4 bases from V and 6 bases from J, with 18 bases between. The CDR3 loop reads CASSSTLQGGKTQYF. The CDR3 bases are TGTGCCAGCAGTTCCACCCTACAGGGCGGGAAGACCCAGTACTTC.

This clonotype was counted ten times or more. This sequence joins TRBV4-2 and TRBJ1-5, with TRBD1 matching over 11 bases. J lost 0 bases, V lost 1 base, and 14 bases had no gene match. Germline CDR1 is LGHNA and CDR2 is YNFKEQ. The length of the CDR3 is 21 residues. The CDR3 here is CASSQGQPGQGVGGSNQPQHF. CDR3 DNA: TGTGCCAGCAGCCAAGGTCAACCGGGACAGGGGGTTGGTGGTAGCAATCAGCCCCAGCATTTT.

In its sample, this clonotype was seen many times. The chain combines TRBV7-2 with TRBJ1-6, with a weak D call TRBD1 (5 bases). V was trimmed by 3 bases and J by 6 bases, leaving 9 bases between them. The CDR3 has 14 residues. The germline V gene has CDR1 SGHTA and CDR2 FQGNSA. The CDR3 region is CASSFFRVNSPLHF. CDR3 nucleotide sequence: TGTGCCAGCAGCTTTTTCAGGGTTAATTCACCCCTCCACTTT.

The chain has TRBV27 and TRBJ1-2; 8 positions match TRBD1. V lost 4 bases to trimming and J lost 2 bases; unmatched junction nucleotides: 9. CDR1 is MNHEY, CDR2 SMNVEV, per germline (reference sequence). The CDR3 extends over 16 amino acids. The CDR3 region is CASSSLARQGNYGYTF. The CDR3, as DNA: TGTGCCAGCAGTTCCCTTGCGAGACAGGGGAACTATGGCTACACCTTC.

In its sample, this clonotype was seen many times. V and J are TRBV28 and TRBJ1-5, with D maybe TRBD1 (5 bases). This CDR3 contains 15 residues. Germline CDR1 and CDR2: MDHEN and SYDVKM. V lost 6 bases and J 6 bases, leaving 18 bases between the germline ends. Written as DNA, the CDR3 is TGTGCCAGCAGCCGATCGGGGGGGTTCGGTCAGCCCCAGCATTTT. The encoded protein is CASSRSGGFGQPQHF.